Sequencing of this T cell receptor (beta chain) was carried out in a study of spatial heterogeneity in lung cancer. Findings of the study overall: In tumors, expanded intratumoral alpha and beta TCR counts tracked mutation counts.

The time point denotes: sample taken at primary tumor resection. This clonotype is categorized as medium-sized (0.01 to 0.1%). Its specificity is not known. The CDR3 loop spans 17 amino acids. Germline V lookup: CDR1 MNHNS, CDR2 SASEGT. With V trimmed by 6 bases and J by 7 bases, 15 bases remained unmatched. TCRdb fed the 5' RACE reads into MiXCR, producing one record per CDR3 protein. Of 12,000 or so distinct CDR3 sequences listed, less than 15% are singletons. The source material was lung tumor tissue, sampled at surgery. This TCR was sampled from a male donor with early-stage non-small cell lung cancer. The chain has TRBV6-1 and TRBJ1-6; 7 positions agree with TRBD1. This CDR3 reads CASSLFRDSLYNSPLHF. CDR3 in DNA: TGTGCCAGCAGCCTCTTCCGGGACAGCCTTTACAATTCACCCCTCCACTTT.